This is a list of T cell receptor beta chains from one sample in a study of cytomegalovirus exposure and HLA in healthy donors. Clones were read by immunoSEQ multiplex PCR, and TCRdb kept only the in-frame ones, dropping some. The sample holds 200,000 to 300,000 clones, roughly 87% seen once. The sequencing sample was made of PBMCs. The receptor set was obtained from a man between 18 and 29 years old in good health and CMV-seropositive. CDR3s include the opening cysteine and the closing phenylalanine or tryptophan. The D gene is left open where the match is weak.

V gene: TRBV12-1; D gene: NA; CDR3 protein: CASSFGWALKLFF
V gene: TRBV5-1; D gene: NA; CDR3 protein: CASSLFQGNTGELFF
V gene: TRBV5-1; D gene: TRBD2; CDR3 protein: CASSSRIAGGGPPDTQYF
V gene: TRBV2; D gene: NA; CDR3 protein: CASSGLASEKLFF
V gene: TRBV30; D gene: TRBD1; CDR3 protein: CAWKGGVSYEQYF
V gene: TRBV6-5; D gene: TRBD1; CDR3 protein: CASSVFQGAGYGYTF
V gene: TRBV7-9; D gene: NA; CDR3 protein: CASSYGSEAFF
V gene: TRBV15; D gene: NA; CDR3 protein: CATSRDLGGNTIYF
V gene: TRBV27; D gene: NA; CDR3 protein: CASRRNTGELFF
V gene: TRBV5-1; D gene: NA; CDR3 protein: CASSLAAGYEQYF
V gene: TRBV28; D gene: NA; CDR3 protein: CASSSPDIRTNEKLFF
V gene: TRBV5-5; D gene: NA; CDR3 protein: CASSLATYNEQFF
V gene: TRBV19; D gene: TRBD2; CDR3 protein: CATGGGGRNEQFF
V gene: TRBV7-9; D gene: NA; CDR3 protein: CASSSSPTRGPGNEQFF
V gene: TRBV2; D gene: NA; CDR3 protein: CASSVSNQPQHF
V gene: TRBV7-9; D gene: TRBD1; CDR3 protein: CASSLGTGFGYGYTF
V gene: TRBV5-1; D gene: NA; CDR3 protein: CASSLSSRETQYF
V gene: TRBV6-1; D gene: NA; CDR3 protein: CASSEKNYGYTF
V gene: TRBV5-1; D gene: NA; CDR3 protein: CASSLGGSGYTF
V gene: TRBV7-7; D gene: TRBD2; CDR3 protein: CASSLGLAGGETQYF
V gene: TRBV19; D gene: NA; CDR3 protein: CASRGQLLNQPQHF
V gene: TRBV9; D gene: NA; CDR3 protein: CASSVGATRYNEQFF
V gene: TRBV18; D gene: TRBD2; CDR3 protein: CASSPPGGGTYEQYF
V gene: TRBV5-6; D gene: NA; CDR3 protein: CASNSQAAYGYTF
V gene: TRBV9; D gene: NA; CDR3 protein: CASSVTSDNEKLFF
V gene: TRBV30; D gene: NA; CDR3 protein: CAWSVVGWRGAGGYTF
V gene: TRBV6-1; D gene: TRBD1; CDR3 protein: CASSQDRGDGYTF
V gene: TRBV28; D gene: TRBD2; CDR3 protein: CASTVAGFYNEQFF
V gene: TRBV27; D gene: NA; CDR3 protein: CASSQYRTDTQYF
V gene: TRBV7-9; D gene: NA; CDR3 protein: CASSLWDFLYNEQFF
V gene: TRBV6-1; D gene: TRBD1; CDR3 protein: CASSGYGQGQSGANVLTF
V gene: TRBV5-8; D gene: NA; CDR3 protein: CASSLSSAYGYTF